The clone carrying this T cell receptor beta chain was counted a single time. The data originate from a study of T-cell memory formation after mild COVID-19. V was shortened by 4 bases and J by 2 bases, with 8 bases between the two germline ends. Germline V gene lookup returns CDR1 SGHRS and CDR2 YFSETQ. This CDR3 region has 13 residues. MiXCR, run by TCRdb on the 5' RACE reads, gives a single entry per CDR3 protein. The sample carries tens of thousands of distinct CDR3 sequences, 6.5% to 9% recorded once. Sample: PBMCs or a T cell subset sorted from them (not recorded which). This receptor was taken from an adult woman who had mild COVID-19 (a few samples of this study predate the infection). Cell type and time point are not known. The rearrangement links TRBV5-1 to TRBJ2-3; D unclear. For the CDR3, the DNA is TGCGCCAGCAGCCGTGACACCACAGATACGCAGTATTTT. It yields the protein CASSRDTTDTQYF.